The TCR beta chain described here comes from a study of blood T cell repertoires in COVID-19. Some clones are missing from TCRdb's copy, which holds only in-frame ones; the method was immunoSEQ multiplex PCR. The table lists tens of thousands of clones, 80% to 85% of them singletons. This CDR3 has 16 residues. V shed 0 bases and J shed 4 bases, with 15 bases lying between them. Germline CDR1 reads LGHNA; CDR2 reads YSLEER. The sequence derives from a man aged 55 to 70 with acute or convalescent COVID-19. Sample: peripheral blood. The chain links TRBV4-3 to TRBJ1-2, with D possibly TRBD1 on 5 matching bases. The CDR3 nucleotides read TGCGCCAGCAGCCAAGAGCTCGCGACAGAGTTCTATGGCTACACCTTC. Translating it yields CASSQELATEFYGYTF.